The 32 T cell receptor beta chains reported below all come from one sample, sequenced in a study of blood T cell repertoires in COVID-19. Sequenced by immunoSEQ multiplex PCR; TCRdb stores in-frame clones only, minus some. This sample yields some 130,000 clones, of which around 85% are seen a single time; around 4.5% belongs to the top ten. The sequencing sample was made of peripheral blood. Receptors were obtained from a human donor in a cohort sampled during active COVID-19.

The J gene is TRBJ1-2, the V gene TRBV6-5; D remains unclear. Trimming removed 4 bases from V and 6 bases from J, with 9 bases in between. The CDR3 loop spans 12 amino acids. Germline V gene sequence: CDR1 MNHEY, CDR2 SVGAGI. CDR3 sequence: CASSSGLNGYTF. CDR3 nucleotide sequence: TGTGCCAGCAGTTCGGGGTTGAATGGCTACACCTTC.

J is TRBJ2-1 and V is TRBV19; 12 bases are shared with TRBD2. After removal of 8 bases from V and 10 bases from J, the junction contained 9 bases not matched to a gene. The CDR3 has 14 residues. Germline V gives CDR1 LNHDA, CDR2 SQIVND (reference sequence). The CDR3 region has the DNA TGTGCCAGTCGTTGGACTAGCGGGATTCAGGAGCAGTTCTTC. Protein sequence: CASRWTSGIQEQFF. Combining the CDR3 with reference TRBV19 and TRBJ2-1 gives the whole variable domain DGGITQSPKYLFRKEGQNVTLSCEQNLNHDAMYWYRQDPGQGLRLIYYSQIVNDFQKGDIAEGYSVSREKKESFPLTVTSAQKNPTAFYLCASRWTSGIQEQFFGPGTRLTVL.

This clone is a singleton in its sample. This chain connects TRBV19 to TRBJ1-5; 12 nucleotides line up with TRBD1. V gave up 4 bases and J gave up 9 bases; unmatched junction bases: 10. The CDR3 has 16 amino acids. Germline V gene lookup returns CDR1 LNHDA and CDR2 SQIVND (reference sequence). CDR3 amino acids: CASSRGQGAGEGPQHF. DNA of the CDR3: TGTGCCAGTAGTAGGGGACAGGGGGCGGGGGAAGGGCCCCAGCATTTT.

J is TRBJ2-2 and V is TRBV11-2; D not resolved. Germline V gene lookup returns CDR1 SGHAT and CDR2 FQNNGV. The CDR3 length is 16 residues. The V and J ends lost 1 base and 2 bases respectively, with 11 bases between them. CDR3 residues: CASSLVPVSNTGELFF. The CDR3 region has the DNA TGTGCCAGCAGCTTAGTCCCCGTGAGTAACACCGGGGAGCTGTTTTTT.

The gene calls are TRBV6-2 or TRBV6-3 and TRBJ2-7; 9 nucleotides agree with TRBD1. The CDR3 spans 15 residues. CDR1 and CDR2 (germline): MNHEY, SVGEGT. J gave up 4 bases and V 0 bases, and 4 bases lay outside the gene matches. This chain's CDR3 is CASSYSRTGVYEQYF. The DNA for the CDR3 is TGTGCCAGCAGTTACTCCAGGACAGGGGTATACGAGCAGTACTTC.

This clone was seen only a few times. The CDR3 reads CASSLGGGGGSYEQYV. The CDR3 DNA sequence: TGTGCCAGCAGCTTGGGAGGAGGGGGCGGCTCCTACGAGCAGTACGTC. This chain uses TRBV5-4 with TRBJ2-7; a weak D match, TRBD1 (7 bases). CDR1 and CDR2 from the germline V gene are SGHNT and YYREEE (reference sequence). V lost 0 bases and J lost 0, with 13 bases in between. This CDR3 is built from 16 residues.

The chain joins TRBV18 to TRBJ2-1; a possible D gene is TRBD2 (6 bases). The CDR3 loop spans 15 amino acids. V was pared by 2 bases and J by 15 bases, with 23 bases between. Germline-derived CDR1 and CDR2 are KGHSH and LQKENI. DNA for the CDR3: TGTGCCAGCTCACCAGGCGTGGGAAGGGCGACGGAGGGGTTCTTC. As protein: CASSPGVGRATEGFF. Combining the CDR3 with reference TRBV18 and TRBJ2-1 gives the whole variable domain NAGVMQNPRHLVRRRGQEARLRCSPMKGHSHVYWYRQLPEEGLKFMVYLQKENIIDESGMPKERFSAEFPKEGPSILRIQQVVRGDSAAYFCASSPGVGRATEGFFGPGTRLTVL.

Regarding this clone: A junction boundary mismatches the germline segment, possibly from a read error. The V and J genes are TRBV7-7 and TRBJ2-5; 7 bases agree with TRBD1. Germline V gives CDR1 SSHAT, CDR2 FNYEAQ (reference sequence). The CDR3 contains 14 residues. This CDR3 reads CASSLGTVQETQYF. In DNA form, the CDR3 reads TGTGCTAGCAGCTTAGGGACAGTCCAAGAGACCCAGTACTTC.

The CDR3 DNA reads TGTGCCAGCAGTCAGGGGGCAGTTCCCAATGAAAAACTGTTTTTT. This sequence encodes CASSQGAVPNEKLFF. This chain connects TRBV6-5 to TRBJ1-4; 8 nucleotides align to TRBD1. The CDR3 contains 15 residues. J lost 5 bases, V lost 5 bases, and 7 bases had no gene match. Germline V gives CDR1 MNHEY, CDR2 SVGAGI.

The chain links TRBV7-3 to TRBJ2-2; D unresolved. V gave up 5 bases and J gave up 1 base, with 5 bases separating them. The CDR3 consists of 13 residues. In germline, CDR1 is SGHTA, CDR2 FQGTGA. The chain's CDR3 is CASSLRNTGELFF. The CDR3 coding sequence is TGTGCCAGCAGCCTTCGGAACACCGGGGAGCTGTTTTTT.

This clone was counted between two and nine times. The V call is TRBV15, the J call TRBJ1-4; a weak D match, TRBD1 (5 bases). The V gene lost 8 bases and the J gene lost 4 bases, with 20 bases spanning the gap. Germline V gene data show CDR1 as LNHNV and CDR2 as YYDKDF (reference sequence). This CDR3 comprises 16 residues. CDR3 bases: TGTGCCACCCTCAAGGGGCTGCTTAGGGGTAATGAAAAACTGTTTTTT. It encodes CATLKGLLRGNEKLFF.

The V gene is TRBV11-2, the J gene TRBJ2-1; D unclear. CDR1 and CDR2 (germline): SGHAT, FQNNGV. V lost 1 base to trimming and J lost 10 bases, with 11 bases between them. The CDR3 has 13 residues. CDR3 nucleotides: TGTGCCAGCAGCTTAGCAGGCCCAGACGAGCAGTTCTTC. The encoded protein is CASSLAGPDEQFF.

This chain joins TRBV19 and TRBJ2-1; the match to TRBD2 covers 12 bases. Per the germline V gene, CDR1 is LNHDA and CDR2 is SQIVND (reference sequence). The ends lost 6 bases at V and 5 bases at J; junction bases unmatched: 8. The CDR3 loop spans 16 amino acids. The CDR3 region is CASRASGRARNNEQFF. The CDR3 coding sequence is TGTGCCAGTAGGGCTAGCGGGAGGGCCAGGAACAATGAGCAGTTCTTC.

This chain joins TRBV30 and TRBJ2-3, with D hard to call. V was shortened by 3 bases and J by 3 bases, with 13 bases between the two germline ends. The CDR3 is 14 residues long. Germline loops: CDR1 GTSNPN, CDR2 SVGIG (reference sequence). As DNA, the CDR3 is TGTGCCTGGAGCCAGCGAGGATGGACAGATACGCAGTATTTT. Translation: CAWSQRGWTDTQYF.

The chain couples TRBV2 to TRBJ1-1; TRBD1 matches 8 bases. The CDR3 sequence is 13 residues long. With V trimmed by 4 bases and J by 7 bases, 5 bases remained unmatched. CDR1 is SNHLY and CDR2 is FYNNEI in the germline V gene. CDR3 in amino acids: CASSGDRQREAFF. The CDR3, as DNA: TGTGCCAGCAGTGGGGACAGGCAACGTGAAGCTTTCTTT.

CDR3 DNA: TGTGCCAGCAGCTCGGGACTAGCGGTTTACAATGAGCAGTTCTTC. Protein sequence: CASSSGLAVYNEQFF. V is TRBV5-8 and J is TRBJ2-1; 11 bases are a match to TRBD2. The V gene end was trimmed by 3 bases and the J gene end by 4 bases; junction bases not matched to a gene: 3. There are 15 residues in the CDR3. Germline loops: CDR1 SGHTS, CDR2 YDEGEE.

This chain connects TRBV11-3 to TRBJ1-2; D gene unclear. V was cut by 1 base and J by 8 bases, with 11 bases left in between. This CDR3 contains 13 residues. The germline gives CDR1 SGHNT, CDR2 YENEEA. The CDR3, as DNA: TGTGCCAGCAGCTTAGGCGGTGGAAGAGGCTACACCTTC. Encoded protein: CASSLGGGRGYTF.

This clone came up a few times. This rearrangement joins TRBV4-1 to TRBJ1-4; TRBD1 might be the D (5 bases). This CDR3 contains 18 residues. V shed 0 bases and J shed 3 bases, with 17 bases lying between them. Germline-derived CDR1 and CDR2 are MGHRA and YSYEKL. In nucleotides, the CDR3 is TGCGCCAGCAGCCAAGAGAAGATTCCCGGGACTGCTAATGAAAAACTGTTTTTT. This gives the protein CASSQEKIPGTANEKLFF.

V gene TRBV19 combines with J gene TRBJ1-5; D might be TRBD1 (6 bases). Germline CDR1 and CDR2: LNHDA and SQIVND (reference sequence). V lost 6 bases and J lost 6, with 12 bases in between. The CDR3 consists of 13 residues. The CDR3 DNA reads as TGTGCCAGTAGACAGGGTTTGAGTCAGCCCCAGCATTTT. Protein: CASRQGLSQPQHF.

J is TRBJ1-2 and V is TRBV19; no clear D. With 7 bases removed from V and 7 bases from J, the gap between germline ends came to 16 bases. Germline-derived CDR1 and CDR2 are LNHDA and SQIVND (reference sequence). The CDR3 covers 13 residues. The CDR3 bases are TGTGCCAGTACCGTTGGGCAGATGCGTGGCTACACCTTC. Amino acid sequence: CASTVGQMRGYTF. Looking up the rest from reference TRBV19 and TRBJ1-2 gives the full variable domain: DGGITQSPKYLFRKEGQNVTLSCEQNLNHDAMYWYRQDPGQGLRLIYYSQIVNDFQKGDIAEGYSVSREKKESFPLTVTSAQKNPTAFYLCASTVGQMRGYTFGSGTRLTVV.

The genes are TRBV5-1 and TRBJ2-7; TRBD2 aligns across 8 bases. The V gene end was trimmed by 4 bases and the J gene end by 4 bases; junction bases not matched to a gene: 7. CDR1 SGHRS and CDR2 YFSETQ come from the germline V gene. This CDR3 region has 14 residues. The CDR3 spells CASSGGAGGYEQYF. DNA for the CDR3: TGCGCCAGCAGCGGGGGTGCGGGGGGTTACGAGCAGTACTTC.

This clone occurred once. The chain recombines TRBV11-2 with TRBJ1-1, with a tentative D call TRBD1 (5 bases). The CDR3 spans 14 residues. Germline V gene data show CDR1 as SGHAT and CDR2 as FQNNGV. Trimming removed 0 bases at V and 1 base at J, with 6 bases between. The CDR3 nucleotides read TGTGCCAGCAGCTTAGAAACAGGGAACACTGAAGCTTTCTTT. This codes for CASSLETGNTEAFF.

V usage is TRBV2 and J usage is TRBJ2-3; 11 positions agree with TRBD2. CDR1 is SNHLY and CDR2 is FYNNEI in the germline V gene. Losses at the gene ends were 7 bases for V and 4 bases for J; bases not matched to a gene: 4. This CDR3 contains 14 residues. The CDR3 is CASILLAGADTQYF. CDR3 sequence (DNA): TGTGCCAGCATCCTACTAGCGGGGGCAGATACGCAGTATTTT.

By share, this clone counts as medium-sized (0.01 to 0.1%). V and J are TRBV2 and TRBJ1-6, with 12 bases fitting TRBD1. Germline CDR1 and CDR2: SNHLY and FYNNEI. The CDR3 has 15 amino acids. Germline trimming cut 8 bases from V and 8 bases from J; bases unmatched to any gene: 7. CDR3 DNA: TGTGCCAGCCTAAGGGACAGGGGGCGCGATTCACCCCTCCACTTT. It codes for CASLRDRGRDSPLHF. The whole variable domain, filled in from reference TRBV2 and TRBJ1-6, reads EPEVTQTPSHQVTQMGQEVILRCVPISNHLYFYWYRQILGQKVEFLVSFYNNEISEKSEIFDDQFSVERPDGSNFTLKIRSTKLEDSAMYFCASLRDRGRDSPLHFGNGTRLTVT.

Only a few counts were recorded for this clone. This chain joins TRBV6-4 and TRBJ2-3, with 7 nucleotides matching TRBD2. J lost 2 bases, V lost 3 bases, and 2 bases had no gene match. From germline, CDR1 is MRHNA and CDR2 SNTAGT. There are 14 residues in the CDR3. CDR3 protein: CASSERENTDTQYF. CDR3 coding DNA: TGTGCCAGCAGTGAGCGGGAGAACACAGATACGCAGTATTTT.

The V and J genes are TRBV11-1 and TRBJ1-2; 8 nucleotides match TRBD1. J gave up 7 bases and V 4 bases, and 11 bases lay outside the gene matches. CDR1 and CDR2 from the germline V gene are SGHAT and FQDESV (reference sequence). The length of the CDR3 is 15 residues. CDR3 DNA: TGTGCCAGCAGCTCAACTCAGGGGGCTCGCGGTGGCTACACCTTC. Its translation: CASSSTQGARGGYTF.

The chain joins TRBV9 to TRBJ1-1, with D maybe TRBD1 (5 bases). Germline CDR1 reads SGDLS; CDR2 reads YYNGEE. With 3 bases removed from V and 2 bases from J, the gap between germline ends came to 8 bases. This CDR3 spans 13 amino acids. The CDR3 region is CASSEQANTEAFF. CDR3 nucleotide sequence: TGTGCCAGCAGCGAACAGGCTAACACTGAAGCTTTCTTT.

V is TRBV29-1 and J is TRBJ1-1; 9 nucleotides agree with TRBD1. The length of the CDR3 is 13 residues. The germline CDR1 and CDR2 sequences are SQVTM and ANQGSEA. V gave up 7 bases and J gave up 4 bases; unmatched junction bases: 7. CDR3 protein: CSGQAGQGTEAFF. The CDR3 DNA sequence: TGCAGCGGGCAAGCGGGACAGGGCACTGAAGCTTTCTTT.

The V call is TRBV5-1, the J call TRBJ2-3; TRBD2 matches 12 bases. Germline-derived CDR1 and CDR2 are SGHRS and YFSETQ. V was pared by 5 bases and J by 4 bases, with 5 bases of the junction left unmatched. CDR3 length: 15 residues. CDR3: CASSRLAGASDTQYF. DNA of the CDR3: TGCGCCAGCAGTCGACTAGCGGGGGCCTCAGATACGCAGTATTTT.

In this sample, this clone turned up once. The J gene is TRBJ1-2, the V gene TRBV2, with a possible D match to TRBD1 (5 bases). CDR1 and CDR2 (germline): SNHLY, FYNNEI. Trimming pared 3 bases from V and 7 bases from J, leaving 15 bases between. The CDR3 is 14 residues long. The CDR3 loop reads CASSDGRQWVGYTF. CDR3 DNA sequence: TGTGCCAGCAGTGATGGGCGACAGTGGGTTGGCTACACCTTC. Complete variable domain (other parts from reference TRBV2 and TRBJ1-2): EPEVTQTPSHQVTQMGQEVILRCVPISNHLYFYWYRQILGQKVEFLVSFYNNEISEKSEIFDDQFSVERPDGSNFTLKIRSTKLEDSAMYFCASSDGRQWVGYTFGSGTRLTVV.

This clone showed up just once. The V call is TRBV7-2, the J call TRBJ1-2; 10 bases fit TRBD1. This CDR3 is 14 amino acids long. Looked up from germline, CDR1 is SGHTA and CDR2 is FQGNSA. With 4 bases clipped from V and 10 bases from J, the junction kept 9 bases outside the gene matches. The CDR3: CASSSGTGDVIYTF. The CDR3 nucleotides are TGTGCCAGCAGCTCCGGGACAGGGGACGTTATCTACACCTTC.

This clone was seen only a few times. The CDR3 DNA sequence: TGTGCCAGTAGGGACAGAAACTATGGCTACACCTTC. Residues: CASRDRNYGYTF. This chain connects TRBV19 to TRBJ1-2; possibly TRBD1 for D (6 bases). Germline V gene data show CDR1 as LNHDA and CDR2 as SQIVND (reference sequence). The CDR3 length is 12 residues. Trimming took off 6 bases at V and 2 bases at J, with 7 bases between the two ends.